The 13 T cell receptor beta chains presented below share a single source sample, sequenced in a study of OX40 agonist ivuxolimab in advanced cancers. Here immunoSEQ multiplex PCR was the method, and the copy in TCRdb shows in-frame clones only, minus some. The table shows around 31,000 clones, with 80% to 90% occurring only once. Here the sequenced sample was CD4+ or CD8+ T cells sorted from blood, taken in a trial of the OX40 agonist ivuxolimab. These receptors were obtained from an adult with an advanced solid tumor such as melanoma, head and neck, liver or kidney cancer.

The CDR3 region is CASSVQVAGTDTQYF. CDR3 DNA sequence: TGTGCCAGCAGCGTTCAGGTAGCGGGCACAGATACGCAGTATTTT. The genes are TRBV9 and TRBJ2-3, with a weak D call TRBD2 (6 bases). Trimming removed 2 bases at V and 1 base at J, with 11 bases between. From germline, CDR1 is SGDLS and CDR2 YYNGEE. The CDR3 consists of 15 residues.

This clone was found once. The gene calls are TRBV19 and TRBJ1-4; D uncertain. Germline V CDR1 and CDR2: LNHDA, SQIVND (reference sequence). V dropped 11 bases and J dropped 8 bases, with 12 bases sitting between them. The CDR3 spans 11 residues. CDR3 sequence: CAGRVGEKLFF. The CDR3 region has the DNA TGTGCCGGTCGCGTTGGGGAAAAACTGTTTTTT.

The V gene is TRBV29-1, the J gene TRBJ2-7; either TRBD1 or TRBD2 may fit D (5 bases each). The V end was cut by 1 base, the J end by 7 bases, with 14 bases between. This CDR3 has 13 residues. Per the germline V gene, CDR1 is SQVTM and CDR2 is ANQGSEA. The CDR3 DNA follows: TGCAGCGTTGAAGGACCGGGACCGGGGGAGCAGTACTTC. Protein sequence: CSVEGPGPGEQYF.

The gene calls are TRBV6-6 and TRBJ2-1; TRBD2 is a possible D gene (5 bases). Trimming removed 4 bases at V and 2 bases at J, with 15 bases between. In germline, CDR1 is MNHNY, CDR2 SVGAGI (reference sequence). CDR3 length: 16 residues. CDR3 protein: CASSLTGSRPYNEQFF. The DNA for the CDR3 is TGTGCCAGCAGTTTGACGGGATCCCGGCCCTACAATGAGCAGTTCTTC.

The chain carries TRBV4-1 and TRBJ1-2, with a weak D call TRBD1 (6 bases). V dropped 4 bases and J dropped 7 bases, with 22 bases sitting between them. The CDR3 runs to 16 residues. Germline lookup yields CDR1 MGHRA and CDR2 YSYEKL. The CDR3 loop is CASSLAAVSGASGYTF. The CDR3 DNA is TGCGCCAGCAGCCTAGCTGCGGTGTCAGGGGCGTCTGGCTACACCTTC.

The chain links TRBV10-3 to TRBJ2-7; unclear D gene. Trimming shortened V by 3 bases and J by 0 bases, and 3 bases separated the two germline ends. Germline V gene lookup returns CDR1 ENHRY and CDR2 SYGVKD. The CDR3 contains 12 residues. The CDR3 spells CAISDYSYEQYF. In nucleotides, the CDR3 is TGTGCCATCAGTGATTACTCCTACGAGCAGTACTTC.

The chain recombines TRBV9 with TRBJ1-2; D perhaps matches TRBD1 (6 bases). V lost 4 bases and J lost 6, with 13 bases in between. The length of the CDR3 is 13 residues. The germline V gene encodes CDR1 SGDLS and CDR2 YYNGEE. The CDR3 sequence is CASSLTGWDGYTF. Here the CDR3 DNA reads TGTGCCAGCAGCCTGACAGGCTGGGATGGCTACACCTTC.

This sequence joins TRBV6-1 and TRBJ2-2, with 9 nucleotides matching TRBD2. CDR3 length: 14 amino acids. With V trimmed by 8 bases and J by 7 bases, 8 bases remained unmatched. Germline CDR1 MNHNS, CDR2 SASEGT. CDR3 residues: CASGLAGVFGELFF. As DNA, the CDR3 is TGTGCCAGCGGGTTAGCGGGGGTTTTCGGGGAGCTGTTTTTT.

The chain carries TRBV11-1 and TRBJ1-2, with 7 bases lining up with TRBD1. CDR3 length: 14 amino acids. Per the germline V gene, CDR1 is SGHAT and CDR2 is FQDESV (reference sequence). V shed 3 bases and J 4 bases; nucleotides not matched to a gene: 5. CDR3 nucleotide sequence: TGTGCCAGCAGCTTTACAGGGGCAAGCTATGGCTACACCTTC. Amino acid sequence: CASSFTGASYGYTF.

The genes are TRBV25-1 and TRBJ1-1; D is uncertain. This CDR3 has 12 amino acids. Germline V gene lookup returns CDR1 MGHDK and CDR2 SYGVNS. The V end was cut by 6 bases, the J end by 5 bases, with 10 bases between. The CDR3 reads CASSRGRTEAFF. CDR3 coding DNA: TGTGCCAGCAGCCGGGGTCGGACTGAAGCTTTCTTT. Drawing the rest from reference TRBV25-1 and TRBJ1-1, the complete variable domain is EADIYQTPRYLVIGTGKKITLECSQTMGHDKMYWYQQDPGMELHLIHYSYGVNSTEKGDLSSESTVSRIRTEHFPLTLESARPSHTSQYLCASSRGRTEAFFGQGTRLTVV.

Comments on this clone: At one boundary the junction diverges from the germline segment, which might be a read error. CDR3 DNA: TGTGCTAGCAGCTCTCAGGACAGGGGGACACAAGAGACCCAGTACTTC. It encodes CASSSQDRGTQETQYF. The rearrangement joins TRBV7-7 to TRBJ2-5; 10 bases map to TRBD1. The germline V gene has CDR1 SSHAT and CDR2 FNYEAQ (reference sequence). The CDR3 spans 16 residues. Looking up the rest from reference TRBV7-7 and TRBJ2-5 gives the full variable domain: GAGVSQSPRYKVTKRGQDVTLRCDPISSHATLYWYQQALGQGPEFLTYFNYEAQPDKSGLPSDRFSAERPEGSISTLTIQRTEQRDSAMYRCASSSQDRGTQETQYFGPGTRLLVL.

V usage is TRBV9 and J usage is TRBJ2-7; 9 positions match TRBD1. The CDR3 is made up of 14 amino acids. V dropped 4 bases and J dropped 2; count of bases not matched to a gene: 4. CDR1 is SGDLS and CDR2 is YYNGEE in the germline V gene. In DNA, the CDR3 is TGTGCCAGCAGCAATCGGGACAGGGCCTACGAGCAGTACTTC. Encoded protein: CASSNRDRAYEQYF.

V usage is TRBV2 and J usage is TRBJ2-3; maybe TRBD2 (5 bases). The germline V gene has CDR1 SNHLY and CDR2 FYNNEI. CDR3 size: 17 residues. V lost 9 bases and J lost 0, with 22 bases in between. The CDR3, as DNA: TGTGCCAGTATCGGGGTCGAATTTGGGGAAAGCACAGATACGCAGTATTTT. Translating gives CASIGVEFGESTDTQYF.